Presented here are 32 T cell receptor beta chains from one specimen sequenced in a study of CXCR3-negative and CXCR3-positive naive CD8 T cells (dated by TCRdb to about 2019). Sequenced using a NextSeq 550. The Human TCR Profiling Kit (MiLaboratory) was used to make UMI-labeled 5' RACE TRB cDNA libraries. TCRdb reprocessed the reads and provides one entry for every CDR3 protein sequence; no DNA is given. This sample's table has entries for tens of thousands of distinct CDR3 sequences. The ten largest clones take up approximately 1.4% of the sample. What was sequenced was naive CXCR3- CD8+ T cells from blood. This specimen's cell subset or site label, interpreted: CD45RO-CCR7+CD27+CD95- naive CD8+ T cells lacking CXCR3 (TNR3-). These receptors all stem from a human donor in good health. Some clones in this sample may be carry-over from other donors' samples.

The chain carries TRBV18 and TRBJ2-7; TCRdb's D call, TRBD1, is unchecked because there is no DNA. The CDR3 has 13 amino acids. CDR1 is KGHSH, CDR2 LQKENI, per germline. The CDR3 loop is CASYGQGSHEQYF.

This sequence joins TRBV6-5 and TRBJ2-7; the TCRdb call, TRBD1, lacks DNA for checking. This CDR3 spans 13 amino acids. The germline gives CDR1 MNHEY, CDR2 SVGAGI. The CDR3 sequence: CASSLTGTREQYF.

CDR3 sequence reads: CASSSVGEPDTQYF. The rearrangement joins TRBV28 to TRBJ2-3. This CDR3 contains 14 residues. CDR1 is MDHEN, CDR2 SYDVKM, per germline.

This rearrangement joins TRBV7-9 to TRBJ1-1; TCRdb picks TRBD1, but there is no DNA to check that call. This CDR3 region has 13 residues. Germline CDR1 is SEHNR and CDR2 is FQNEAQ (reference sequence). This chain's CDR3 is CASSWDRVTEAFF.

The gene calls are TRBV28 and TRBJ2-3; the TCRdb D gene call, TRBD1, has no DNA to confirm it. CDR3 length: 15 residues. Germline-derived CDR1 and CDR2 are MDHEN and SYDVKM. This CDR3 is CASSFLQGSTDTQYF.

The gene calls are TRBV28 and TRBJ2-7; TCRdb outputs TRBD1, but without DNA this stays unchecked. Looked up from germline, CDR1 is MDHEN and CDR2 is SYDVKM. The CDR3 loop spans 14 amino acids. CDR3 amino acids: CASSLLGEAYEQYF.

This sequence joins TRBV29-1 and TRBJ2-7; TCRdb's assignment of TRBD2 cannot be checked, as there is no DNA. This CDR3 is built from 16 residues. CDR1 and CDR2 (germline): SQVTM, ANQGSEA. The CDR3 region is CSVEGLAGGLPYEQYF.

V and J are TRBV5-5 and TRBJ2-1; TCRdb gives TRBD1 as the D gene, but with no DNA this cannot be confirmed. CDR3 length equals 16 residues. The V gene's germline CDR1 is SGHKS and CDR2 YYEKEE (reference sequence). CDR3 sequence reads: CASSLDPLGAYNEQFF.

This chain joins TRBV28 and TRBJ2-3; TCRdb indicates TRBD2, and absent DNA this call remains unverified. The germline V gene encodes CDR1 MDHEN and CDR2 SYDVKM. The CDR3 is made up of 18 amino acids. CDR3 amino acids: CASSPGGVLTTDTDTQYF.

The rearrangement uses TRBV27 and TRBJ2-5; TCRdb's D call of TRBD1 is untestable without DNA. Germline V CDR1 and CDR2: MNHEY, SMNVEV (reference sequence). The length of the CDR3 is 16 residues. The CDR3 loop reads CASSLSRDTVQETQYF.

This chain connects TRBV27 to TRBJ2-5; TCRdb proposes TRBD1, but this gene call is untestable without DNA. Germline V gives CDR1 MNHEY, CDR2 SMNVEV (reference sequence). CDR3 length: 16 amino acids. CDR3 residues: CASSFLPAGTKETQYF.

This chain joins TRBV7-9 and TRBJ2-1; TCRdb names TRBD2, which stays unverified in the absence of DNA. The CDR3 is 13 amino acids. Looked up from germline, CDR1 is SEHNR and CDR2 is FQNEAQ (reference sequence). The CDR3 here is CASSRERDRKQFF.

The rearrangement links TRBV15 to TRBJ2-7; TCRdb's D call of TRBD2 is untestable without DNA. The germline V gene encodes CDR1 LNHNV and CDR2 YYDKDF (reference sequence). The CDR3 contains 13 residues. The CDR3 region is CATSRVRAYEQYF. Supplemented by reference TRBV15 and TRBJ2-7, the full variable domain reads DAMVIQNPRYQVTQFGKPVTLSCSQTLNHNVMYWYQQKSSQAPKLLFHYYDKDFNNEADTPDNFQSRRPNTSFCFLDIRSPGLGDTAMYLCATSRVRAYEQYFGPGTRLTVT.

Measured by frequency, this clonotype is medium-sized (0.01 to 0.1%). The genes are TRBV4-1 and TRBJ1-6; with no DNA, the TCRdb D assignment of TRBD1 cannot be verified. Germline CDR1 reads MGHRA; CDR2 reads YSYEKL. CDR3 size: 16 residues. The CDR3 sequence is CASSPLRTGEFSPLHF.

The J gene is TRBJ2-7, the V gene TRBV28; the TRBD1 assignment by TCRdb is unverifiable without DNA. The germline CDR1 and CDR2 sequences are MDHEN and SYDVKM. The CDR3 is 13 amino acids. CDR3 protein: CASTRQISYEQYF.

The CDR3 spells CSALRGGMITDTQYF. The rearrangement uses TRBV20-1 and TRBJ2-3; TCRdb returns TRBD1, unconfirmable since there is no DNA. The V gene's germline CDR1 is DFQATT and CDR2 SNEGSKA (reference sequence). The CDR3 runs to 15 residues.

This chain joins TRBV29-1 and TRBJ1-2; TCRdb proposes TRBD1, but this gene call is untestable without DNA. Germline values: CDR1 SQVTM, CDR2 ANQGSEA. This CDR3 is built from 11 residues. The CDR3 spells CSVRDRVGYTF.

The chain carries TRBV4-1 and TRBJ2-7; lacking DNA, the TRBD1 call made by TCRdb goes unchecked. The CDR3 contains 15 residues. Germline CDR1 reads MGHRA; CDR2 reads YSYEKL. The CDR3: CASSQTQAPSYEQYF.

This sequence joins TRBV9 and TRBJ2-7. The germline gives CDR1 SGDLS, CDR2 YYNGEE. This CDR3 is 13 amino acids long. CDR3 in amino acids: CASSVGGIYEQYF.

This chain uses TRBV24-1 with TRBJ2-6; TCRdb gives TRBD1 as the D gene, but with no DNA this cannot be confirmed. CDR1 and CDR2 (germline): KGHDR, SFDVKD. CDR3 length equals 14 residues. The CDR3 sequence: CATAPPEGANVLTF.

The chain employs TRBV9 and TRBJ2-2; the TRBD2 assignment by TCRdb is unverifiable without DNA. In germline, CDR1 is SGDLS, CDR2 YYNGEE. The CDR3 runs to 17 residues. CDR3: CASSLRLAEVNTGELFF. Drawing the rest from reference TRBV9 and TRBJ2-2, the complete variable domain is DSGVTQTPKHLITATGQRVTLRCSPRSGDLSVYWYQQSLDQGLQFLIQYYNGEERAKGNILERFSAQQFPDLHSELNLSSLELGDSALYFCASSLRLAEVNTGELFFGEGSRLTVL.

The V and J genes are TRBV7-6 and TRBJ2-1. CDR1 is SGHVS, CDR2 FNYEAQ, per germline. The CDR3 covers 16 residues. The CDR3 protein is CASSYSPTGLYNEQFF.

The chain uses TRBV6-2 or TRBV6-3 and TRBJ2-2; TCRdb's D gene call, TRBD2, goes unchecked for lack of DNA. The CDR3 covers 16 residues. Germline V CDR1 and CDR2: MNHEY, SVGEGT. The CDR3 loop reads CASNCGGTTNTGELFF.

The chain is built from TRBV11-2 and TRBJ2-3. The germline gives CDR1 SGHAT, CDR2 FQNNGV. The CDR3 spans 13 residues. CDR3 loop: CASSKNAVDTQYF.

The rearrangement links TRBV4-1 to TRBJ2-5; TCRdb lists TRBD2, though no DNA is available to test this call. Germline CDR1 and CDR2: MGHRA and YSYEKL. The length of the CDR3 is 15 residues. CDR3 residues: CASGRIAGGQETQYF.

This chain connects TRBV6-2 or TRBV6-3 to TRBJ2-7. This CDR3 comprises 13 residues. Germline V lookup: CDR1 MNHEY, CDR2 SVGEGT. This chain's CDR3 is CASRSGTPYEQYF.

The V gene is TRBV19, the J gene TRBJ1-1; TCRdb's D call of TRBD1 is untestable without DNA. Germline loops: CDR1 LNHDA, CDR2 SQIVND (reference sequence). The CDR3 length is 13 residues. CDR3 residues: CTSSMSPNTEAFF.

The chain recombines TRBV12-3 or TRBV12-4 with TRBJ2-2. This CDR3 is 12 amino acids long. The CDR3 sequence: CASSFGSGELFF.

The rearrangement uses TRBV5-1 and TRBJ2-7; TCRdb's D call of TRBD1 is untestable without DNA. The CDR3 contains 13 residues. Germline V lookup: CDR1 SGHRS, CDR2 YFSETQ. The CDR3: CASSSDRAYEQYF.

The CDR3 loop reads CASLNTGELFF. This chain connects TRBV5-5 to TRBJ2-2. The CDR3 totals 11 residues. Germline V gene lookup returns CDR1 SGHKS and CDR2 YYEKEE (reference sequence).

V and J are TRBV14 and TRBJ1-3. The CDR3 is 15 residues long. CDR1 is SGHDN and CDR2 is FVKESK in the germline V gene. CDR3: CASSRLAGTSNTIYF.

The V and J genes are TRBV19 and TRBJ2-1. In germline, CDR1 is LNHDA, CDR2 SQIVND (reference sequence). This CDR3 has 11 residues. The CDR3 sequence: CASSIQDEQFF.